This T cell receptor beta chain was found in a study of OX40 agonist ivuxolimab in advanced cancers. About the study: Patients received intravenous ivuxolimab every 2 weeks at 0.01 to 10 mg/kg.

General study results and limits: Average numbers of expanded clones were greater in CD8+ T cells than in CD4+.

Any history of autoimmune disease or systemic immunosuppression disqualified patients. Germline V gene data show CDR1 as KGHSH and CDR2 as LQKENI. This CDR3 contains 15 residues. V trimming: 3 bases; J trimming: 7 bases; junction bases outside the gene matches: 9. As concerns this clone: Its specificity is not known.

Data came from immunoSEQ multiplex PCR; TCRdb stores just in-frame clones and leaves some out. The profile shows more than 65,000 clones, roughly 78% of them singletons. This clonotype originated in an adult with an advanced solid tumor such as melanoma, head and neck, liver or kidney cancer. The input for sequencing was CD4+ or CD8+ T cells sorted from blood, taken in a trial of the OX40 agonist ivuxolimab. The chain uses TRBV18 and TRBJ2-1; 7 positions agree with TRBD1. This chain's CDR3 is CASSPVTGAGNEQFF. The DNA of the CDR3 is TGTGCCAGCTCACCCGTCACAGGGGCCGGTAATGAGCAGTTCTTC.